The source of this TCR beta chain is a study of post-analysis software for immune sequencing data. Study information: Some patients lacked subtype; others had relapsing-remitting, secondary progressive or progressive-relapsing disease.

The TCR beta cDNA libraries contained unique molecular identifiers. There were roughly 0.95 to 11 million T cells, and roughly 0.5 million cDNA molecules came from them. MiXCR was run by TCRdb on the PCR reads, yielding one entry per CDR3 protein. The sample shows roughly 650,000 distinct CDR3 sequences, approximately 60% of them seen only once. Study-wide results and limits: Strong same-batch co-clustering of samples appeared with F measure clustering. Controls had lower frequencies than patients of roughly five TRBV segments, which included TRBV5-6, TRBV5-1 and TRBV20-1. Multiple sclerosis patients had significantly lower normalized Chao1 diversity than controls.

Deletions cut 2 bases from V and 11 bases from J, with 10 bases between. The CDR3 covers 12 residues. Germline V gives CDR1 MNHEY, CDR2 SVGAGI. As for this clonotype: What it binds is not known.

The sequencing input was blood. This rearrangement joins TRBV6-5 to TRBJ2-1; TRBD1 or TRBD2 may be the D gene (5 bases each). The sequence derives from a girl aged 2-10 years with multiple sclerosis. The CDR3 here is CASSYNRDQQFF. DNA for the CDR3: TGTGCCAGCAGTTACAACCGGGACCAGCAGTTCTTC.